These 32 T cell receptor beta chains share one sample of origin, sequenced in a study of T cell responses to AZD1222 COVID-19 vaccine. The assay was immunoSEQ multiplex PCR, and TCRdb's table has in-frame clones only and misses some. The sample shows about 100,000 clones, more than 70% of them seen only once. The material was peripheral blood, obtained on day 0 of AZD1222 vaccination. The receptors shown here come from an adult in good health.

The CDR3 here is CASRPRGPANTGELFF. The CDR3 DNA reads as TGTGCCAGCAGACCTAGGGGACCCGCGAACACCGGGGAGCTGTTTTTT. This chain uses TRBV5-5 with TRBJ2-2, with D perhaps assigned TRBD1 or TRBD2 (5 bases each). The V end was cut by 5 bases, the J end by 0 bases, with 14 bases between. The germline V gene encodes CDR1 SGHKS and CDR2 YYEKEE (reference sequence). This CDR3 region has 16 residues. The full variable domain, with the rest looked up from reference TRBV5-5 and TRBJ2-2, is DAGVTQSPTHLIKTRGQQVTLRCSPISGHKSVSWYQQVLGQGPQFIFQYYEKEERGRGNFPDRFSARQFPNYSSELNVNALLLGDSALYLCASRPRGPANTGELFFGEGSRLTVL.

This clone came up once. The rearrangement joins TRBV9 to TRBJ2-3; 16 nucleotides line up with TRBD2. The CDR3 contains 18 residues. Germline V gene sequence: CDR1 SGDLS, CDR2 YYNGEE. Trimming cost V 3 bases and J 5 bases; bases outside gene matches: 9. The CDR3 DNA follows: TGTGCCAGCAGCGAGGAGGGACTAGCGGGAGGGCCTCAAGATACGCAGTATTTT. The encoded protein is CASSEEGLAGGPQDTQYF.

This chain joins TRBV4-3 and TRBJ2-2, with 7 bases aligning to TRBD1. Losses at the gene ends were 3 bases for V and 3 bases for J; bases not matched to a gene: 10. Germline-derived CDR1 and CDR2 are LGHNA and YSLEER. This CDR3 region has 17 residues. The CDR3: CASSQGQFSTDTGELFF. DNA for the CDR3: TGCGCCAGCAGCCAGGGACAGTTTTCAACGGACACCGGGGAGCTGTTTTTT.

The count of this clone is one. The rearrangement joins TRBV3-1 (or the pseudogene TRBV3-2) to TRBJ2-7; D is uncertain. This CDR3 region has 12 residues. Germline lookup yields CDR1 LGHDT and CDR2 YNNKEL (reference sequence). The germline V and J ends were trimmed by 5 bases and 2 bases, with 7 bases remaining between them. The CDR3 DNA sequence: TGTGCCAGCAGCTCCAGCCCCTACGAGCAGTACTTC. Residues: CASSSSPYEQYF.

The V call is TRBV6-2 or TRBV6-3, the J call TRBJ1-2, with 10 bases fitting TRBD1. The CDR3 length is 15 residues. Per germline, CDR1 MNHEY and CDR2 SVGEGT. V shed 2 bases and J 4 bases; nucleotides not matched to a gene: 4. In DNA, the CDR3 is TGTGCCAGCAGTTACGGGGACAGGGGACCCTATGGCTACACCTTC. The encoded protein is CASSYGDRGPYGYTF.

The chain carries TRBV7-3 and TRBJ2-7, with 7 positions matching TRBD2. CDR1 SGHTA and CDR2 FQGTGA come from the germline V gene. V dropped 5 bases and J dropped 3; count of bases not matched to a gene: 7. This CDR3 comprises 14 residues. The DNA for the CDR3 is TGTGCCAGCAGCGCCTTCCCGGGAGGCTACGAGCAGTACTTC. Protein product: CASSAFPGGYEQYF.

This clone was observed once. V is TRBV7-2 and J is TRBJ1-6; D is perhaps TRBD1 (5 bases). CDR3 length equals 14 residues. Trimming removed 4 bases at V and 5 bases at J, with 9 bases between. Per the germline V gene, CDR1 is SGHTA and CDR2 is FQGNSA. This CDR3 is CASSWGKDNSPLHF. CDR3 sequence (DNA): TGTGCCAGCAGCTGGGGCAAAGATAATTCACCCCTCCACTTT.

The chain joins TRBV9 to TRBJ1-2; 7 nucleotides line up with TRBD1. CDR1 is SGDLS, CDR2 YYNGEE, per germline. J lost 3 bases, V lost 0 bases, and 2 bases had no gene match. This CDR3 spans 14 amino acids. The CDR3 spells CASSVEGQHYGYTF. As DNA, the CDR3 is TGTGCCAGCAGCGTAGAGGGACAGCACTATGGCTACACCTTC.

The chain is built from TRBV30 and TRBJ2-5; D is ambiguous. Germline-derived CDR1 and CDR2 are GTSNPN and SVGIG (reference sequence). Trimming shortened V by 0 bases and J by 5 bases, and 7 bases separated the two germline ends. The CDR3 has 12 amino acids. DNA for the CDR3: TGTGCCTGGAGTGTGATTAGTGAGACCCAGTACTTC. This encodes CAWSVISETQYF.

The chain links TRBV10-3 to TRBJ1-1; D unclear. From germline, CDR1 is ENHRY and CDR2 SYGVKD. The CDR3 has 12 residues. V lost 2 bases, J lost 4 bases, and 5 bases lay in between. The CDR3: CAISEGITEAFF. CDR3 bases: TGTGCCATCAGTGAGGGGATCACTGAAGCTTTCTTT.

The CDR3 sequence is CASSPPGAAGGYTF. CDR3 nucleotides: TGTGCCAGCAGCCCCCCGGGGGCAGCCGGTGGCTACACCTTC. The V and J genes are TRBV7-9 and TRBJ1-2; TRBD1 is a possible D gene (6 bases). Trimming stripped 5 bases from V and 7 bases from J, with 17 bases between. The germline V gene has CDR1 SEHNR and CDR2 FQNEAQ (reference sequence). The CDR3 extends over 14 amino acids. The full variable domain, with the rest looked up from reference TRBV7-9 and TRBJ1-2, is DTGVSQNPRHKITKRGQNVTFRCDPISEHNRLYWYRQTLGQGPEFLTYFQNEAQLEKSRLLSDRFSAERPKGSFSTLEIQRTEQGDSAMYLCASSPPGAAGGYTFGSGTRLTVV.

The chain's CDR3 is CASSDSLAGADTQYF. In nucleotides, the CDR3 is TGTGCCAGCAGTGACTCACTAGCGGGAGCAGATACGCAGTATTTT. The chain employs TRBV6-4 and TRBJ2-3, with TRBD2 identical over 11 bases. V shed 0 bases, J shed 4 bases, and the junction held 0 bases outside the gene matches. This CDR3 is 15 amino acids long. Germline V CDR1 and CDR2: MRHNA, SNTAGT.

The chain combines TRBV29-1 with TRBJ2-5, with D maybe TRBD1 (6 bases). This CDR3 spans 13 amino acids. Germline-derived CDR1 and CDR2 are SQVTM and ANQGSEA. Trimming stripped 7 bases from V and 0 bases from J, with 12 bases between. CDR3 loop: CSASGQNQETQYF. For the CDR3, the DNA is TGCAGCGCTTCAGGACAGAACCAAGAGACCCAGTACTTC. The full variable domain, rest sourced from reference TRBV29-1 and TRBJ2-5, is SAVISQKPSRDICQRGTSLTIQCQVDSQVTMMFWYRQQPGQSLTLIATANQGSEATYESGFVIDKFPISRPNLTFSTLTVSNMSPEDSSIYLCSASGQNQETQYFGPGTRLLVL.

This clone has just one count. The V gene is TRBV11-2, the J gene TRBJ2-7; 9 nucleotides line up with TRBD1. The germline gives CDR1 SGHAT, CDR2 FQNNGV. The length of the CDR3 is 15 residues. V shed 2 bases, J shed 3 bases, and the junction held 5 bases outside the gene matches. The CDR3: CASSLTTGGLYEQYF. CDR3 DNA: TGTGCCAGCAGCTTAACGACAGGGGGTCTCTACGAGCAGTACTTC.

CDR3 DNA: TGTGCCAGCAGGGAACAGGGACGGCAGCCCCAGCATTTT. Amino acid sequence: CASREQGRQPQHF. This chain joins TRBV28 and TRBJ1-5; weak D call: TRBD1 (6 bases). Trimming stripped 6 bases from V and 7 bases from J, with 13 bases between. There are 13 residues in the CDR3. Per germline, CDR1 MDHEN and CDR2 SYDVKM.

The CDR3 coding sequence is TGTGCCAGCAGTAATCCTCTGGCCCCCCAAGCTCAATATAGCAATCAGCCCCAGCATTTT. Translated: CASSNPLAPQAQYSNQPQHF. The J gene is TRBJ1-5, the V gene TRBV2; D not certain. Germline CDR1 reads SNHLY; CDR2 reads FYNNEI. This CDR3 spans 20 amino acids. V dropped 5 bases and J dropped 0 bases, with 26 bases sitting between them.

The chain uses TRBV28 and TRBJ1-6; TRBD1 agrees at 10 bases. Germline V lookup: CDR1 MDHEN, CDR2 SYDVKM. The CDR3 runs 15 residues. The V gene end was trimmed by 5 bases and the J gene end by 10 bases; junction bases not matched to a gene: 8. CDR3 sequence: CASSLSDRGTSPLHF. The CDR3 DNA sequence: TGTGCCAGCAGTCTGTCGGACAGGGGGACCTCACCCCTCCACTTT. The whole variable domain, remainder taken from reference TRBV28 and TRBJ1-6, is DVKVTQSSRYLVKRTGEKVFLECVQDMDHENMFWYRQDPGLGLRLIYFSYDVKMKEKGDIPEGYSVSREKKERFSLILESASTNQTSMYLCASSLSDRGTSPLHFGNGTRLTVT.

The chain is built from TRBV13 and TRBJ2-3, with a tentative D call TRBD2 (6 bases). Germline CDR1 reads PRHDT; CDR2 reads FYEKMQ (reference sequence). V gave up 7 bases and J gave up 2 bases, with 13 bases separating them. This CDR3 is built from 14 residues. The CDR3 region is CASTERGFTDTQYF. The CDR3, as DNA: TGTGCCAGCACCGAACGGGGGTTCACAGATACGCAGTATTTT.

This chain joins TRBV4-3 and TRBJ2-7, with 9 positions matching TRBD2. J was trimmed by 3 bases and V by 1 base; bases with no gene match: 16. CDR3 length equals 19 residues. In germline, CDR1 is LGHNA, CDR2 YSLEER. The CDR3 region has the DNA TGCGCCAGCAGCCAAGGACTAGCGGCTTATCTCGGGGGGATCTACGAGCAGTACTTC. Protein: CASSQGLAAYLGGIYEQYF.

This chain uses TRBV5-1 with TRBJ1-1; 10 nucleotides line up with TRBD1. The ends lost 4 bases at V and 7 bases at J; junction bases unmatched: 10. The CDR3 spans 15 residues. Germline CDR1 and CDR2: SGHRS and YFSETQ. This CDR3 reads CASSQRQGAVNEAFF. As DNA, the CDR3 is TGCGCCAGCAGCCAACGACAGGGGGCAGTAAATGAAGCTTTCTTT.

The genes are TRBV6-4 and TRBJ1-2; D perhaps matches TRBD1 (5 bases). Germline loops: CDR1 MRHNA, CDR2 SNTAGT. Trimming removed 6 bases from V and 4 bases from J, with 15 bases in between. The CDR3 runs 14 residues. The CDR3 reads CASSTGQGPYGYTF. CDR3 coding DNA: TGTGCCAGCAGCACGGGGCAGGGACCCTATGGCTACACCTTC.

The V call is TRBV19, the J call TRBJ2-5, with D tentatively TRBD2 (7 bases). V lost 3 bases to trimming and J lost 5 bases, with 13 bases between them. This CDR3 contains 14 residues. Per the germline V gene, CDR1 is LNHDA and CDR2 is SQIVND (reference sequence). Written as DNA, the CDR3 is TGTGCCAGTAGTATGGCAGGGGAGGGGGAGACCCAGTACTTC. Encoded protein: CASSMAGEGETQYF. The full variable domain, completed using reference TRBV19 and TRBJ2-5, is DGGITQSPKYLFRKEGQNVTLSCEQNLNHDAMYWYRQDPGQGLRLIYYSQIVNDFQKGDIAEGYSVSREKKESFPLTVTSAQKNPTAFYLCASSMAGEGETQYFGPGTRLLVL.

This chain links TRBV12-3 or TRBV12-4 with TRBJ2-1, with D perhaps given as TRBD1 or TRBD2 (5 bases each). With 6 bases removed from V and 7 bases from J, the gap between germline ends came to 13 bases. This CDR3 contains 13 residues. CDR3 amino acids: CASRHNWGNEQFF. As DNA, the CDR3 is TGTGCCAGCAGGCATAATTGGGGGAATGAGCAGTTCTTC.

The chain recombines TRBV9 with TRBJ1-4; D is ambiguous. Per germline, CDR1 SGDLS and CDR2 YYNGEE. Trimming cost V 4 bases and J 0 bases, with 10 bases left between them. The CDR3 extends over 15 amino acids. The CDR3 loop is CASSSSVATNEKLFF. CDR3 nucleotides: TGTGCCAGCAGCTCATCGGTGGCAACTAATGAAAAACTGTTTTTT.

This chain connects TRBV5-3 to TRBJ2-7; no definite D call. Being an ORF, TRBV5-3 has a function that is uncertain. Trimming removed 3 bases at V and 7 bases at J, with 8 bases between. CDR3 length equals 11 residues. CDR3 sequence: CARSSRGEQYF. The CDR3 DNA is TGTGCCAGAAGCTCCCGCGGTGAGCAGTACTTC.

This sequence joins TRBV25-1 and TRBJ1-2; 12 bases fit TRBD1. V shed 8 bases and J 2 bases; nucleotides not matched to a gene: 3. CDR1 is MGHDK and CDR2 is SYGVNS in the germline V gene. The CDR3 sequence is 14 residues long. The CDR3: CASSGTGGNYGYTF. The CDR3 DNA reads as TGTGCCAGCTCCGGGACAGGGGGCAACTATGGCTACACCTTC.

This chain uses TRBV14 with TRBJ1-3; D gene unclear. Germline-derived CDR1 and CDR2 are SGHDN and FVKESK. Trimming left V 1 base short and J 2 bases short, with 12 bases between. CDR3 length equals 16 residues. The DNA of the CDR3 is TGTGCCAGCAGCCAAGTGTCGACACTAGCTGGAAACACCATATATTTT. Its translation is CASSQVSTLAGNTIYF.

In DNA form, the CDR3 reads TGTGCCAGCAGCAAAGATGTATTTCGGAACCCTCTCACCGGGGAGCTGTTTTTT. Translated, it gives CASSKDVFRNPLTGELFF. This chain uses TRBV21-1 with TRBJ2-2. TRBV21-1 is annotated as a pseudogene. The CDR3 length is 18 residues.

The V call is TRBV5-4, the J call TRBJ1-6; D gene ambiguous. Germline V gene sequence: CDR1 SGHNT, CDR2 YYREEE (reference sequence). The CDR3 runs 12 residues. Trimming stripped 4 bases from V and 11 bases from J, with 10 bases between. The CDR3 nucleotides read TGTGCCAGCAGCGGCCCCGATCCACCCCTCCACTTT. The encoded protein is CASSGPDPPLHF.

The CDR3 loop is CASSYSDRAYEQYF. DNA of the CDR3: TGTGCCAGCAGTTACTCTGACAGGGCCTACGAGCAGTACTTC. The chain links TRBV6-5 to TRBJ2-7; 7 bases are shared with TRBD1. This CDR3 spans 14 amino acids. J lost 2 bases, V lost 0 bases, and 1 base had no gene match. Germline-derived CDR1 and CDR2 are MNHEY and SVGAGI.

The rearrangement uses TRBV27 and TRBJ1-1, with D possibly matching TRBD1 (5 bases). This CDR3 comprises 12 residues. Trimming left V 7 bases short and J 7 bases short, with 13 bases between. Germline V gene lookup returns CDR1 MNHEY and CDR2 SMNVEV (reference sequence). CDR3 nucleotides: TGTGCCAGCAAGTCCGGGGGGTTTGAAGCTTTCTTT. It specifies CASKSGGFEAFF.

V gene TRBV7-2 combines with J gene TRBJ1-5; 7 bases line up with TRBD1. There are 16 residues in the CDR3. J was trimmed by 4 bases and V by 1 base; bases with no gene match: 7. Germline CDR1 is SGHTA and CDR2 is FQGNSA. The CDR3 DNA reads TGTGCCAGCAGCTTAGTTTACAGGGGATTGAATCAGCCCCAGCATTTT. This sequence encodes CASSLVYRGLNQPQHF.